This T cell receptor (beta chain) was observed in a study of blood T cells in healthy people across ages (dated by TCRdb to about 2015). For context, the study as a whole: In model experiments, template switching captured about one uniquely barcoded TCR beta cDNA molecule for every two T cells. Age-related changes in TCR beta repertoire diversity were measured in the study by deep sequencing normalized with unique cDNA molecular identifiers. To avoid experimental bias, donors of different ages were spread randomly across the sequencing lanes. The donors were divided into four age groups: young (average approximately 16 years), middle-aged (about 40), aged (approximately 64) and long-lived (82). Two additional independent replicas of 1 million unique cDNA reads from the same blood draw were analyzed for two donors (one aged 18 to 30 and one aged 80 or older). Study-wide conclusions, independent of this receptor: Since profiling was done on bulk unsorted PBMCs, naive and antigen-experienced compartments could not be conclusively compared. As age increased, observed TCR beta diversity per million T cells dropped in a roughly linear way, and a significant reduction was already evident by age 40. Because the CMV infection status of the donors was unknown, age-related changes in expanded clonotypes may potentially have been confounded. The percentage of naive T cells measured by flow cytometry correlated strongly with observed TCR beta diversity. Compared with the aged group, more naive CD4+ T cells, fewer expanded clones and increased TCR diversity were shown by the long-lived group, suggesting age selection. Total diversity estimates from one million sequenced T cells were considered lower bounds and underestimates.

The library was produced with 5' RACE. For sequencing, an Illumina HiSeq 2500 was employed. A second about 6 to 11 cycle PCR used a sample-barcoded 5' primer and a J-beta primer mix. A template-switch 5' adaptor carrying 12 random nucleotides introduced a unique molecular identifier onto each TCR beta cDNA molecule. At least 3 million CDR3-containing paired-end reads were obtained from each sample. First-strand cDNA was synthesized from all RNA with the Mint cDNA synthesis kit, primed by a TRBC-specific oligonucleotide. Following uracil-DNA glycosylase treatment, all cDNA underwent a first 18-cycle PCR with the universal primers M1SS and BC2_uni_R. On the study's bioinformatics: Each sample was normalized by randomly selecting 1 million high-quality reads, each carrying a distinct molecular identifier. Instead of being binned into consensus sequences, reads that shared molecular identifiers were thrown out. MiTCR, run with a Q25 quality threshold and the strictest error-elimination algorithm, handled CDR3 identification, clonotype clustering and error correction. A nonparametric unseen species model with Euler transformation was used to estimate lower-bound total TCR beta diversity. TCRdb reanalyzed the raw reads on its own, using fastp at Q25 for trimming and MiXCR for clone calling, and kept in-frame beta chains. Every entry covers one CDR3 protein and lists the most common genes and DNA from its rows. In this record, the V and J calls reflect TCRdb's handling and not the investigators' own analysis. The sample table shows roughly 2 million distinct CDR3 sequences, and roughly 52% are seen once. About 2.1% of the sample goes to the ten largest clones.

The roughly 38 donors, aged 6 to 90 years, were systemically healthy Caucasian individuals from Russia. Each donor gave 9.5 to 10 milliliters of peripheral blood, drawn into EDTA-treated Vacutainer tubes. PBMCs were isolated by Ficoll-Paque density-gradient centrifugation, with at least 6 million obtained per sample. Total RNA was extracted from PBMCs with Trizol reagent, with at least 5.5 micrograms obtained per sample. For every donor, flow cytometry on a PBMC aliquot measured the percentage of naive CD45RAhigh/CD27high T cells. This clonotype appeared a few times. What this receptor recognizes is not known. No much larger clonotype is one base removed from it; base qualities were not supplied. From V the trimming removes 5 bases and from J it removes 1 base, while the gene matches leave 8 bases of the junction unaccounted for. From its cysteine to its phenylalanine, the CDR3 spans 16 amino acids. CDR3 DNA only is kept here, 48 bases in frame from base 1. The CDR1 and CDR2 encoded by the germline V gene are SGHTA and FQGTGA.

The sequence links TRBV7-3 to TRBJ2-3; 8 central nucleotides agree with TRBD2. Material for sequencing was blood. This clonotype originated in a woman between 40 and 55 years old in good health. The nucleotide sequence reads TGTGCCAGCAGCGCCGTCGGAGCGGGGGGCACAGATACGCAGTATTTT. Its translation reads: CASSAVGAGGTDTQYF.